The 27 T cell receptor beta chains below come from one sample, sequenced in a study of post-analysis software for immune sequencing data. Broader study findings: TRBV segments more frequent in patients than in controls numbered about five and included TRBV5-6, TRBV5-1 and TRBV20-1.

Unique molecular identifiers were built into the TCR beta cDNA libraries. TCRdb used MiXCR to reprocess the PCR reads, holding one entry per CDR3 protein. This table holds hundreds of thousands of distinct CDR3 sequences, roughly 27% found once. These receptors are not linked to any known antigen. Specimen: blood. These receptors were collected from a girl under 18 with multiple sclerosis.

The chain combines TRBV20-1 with TRBJ2-7; TRBD1 is a possible D gene (6 bases). The germline V gene encodes CDR1 DFQATT and CDR2 SNEGSKA (reference sequence). This CDR3 is built from 14 residues. V dropped 5 bases and J dropped 4 bases, with 18 bases sitting between them. CDR3: CSASGGTRVYEQYF. DNA of the CDR3: TGCAGTGCTTCAGGTGGGACAAGGGTATACGAGCAGTACTTC.

CDR3 residues: CASTGQGRAELFF. The CDR3 nucleotides are TGTGCCAGCACCGGACAGGGACGGGCAGAGCTGTTTTTT. The chain joins TRBV6-5 to TRBJ2-2; the match to TRBD1 covers 8 bases. Germline V gene lookup returns CDR1 MNHEY and CDR2 SVGAGI. V gave up 7 bases and J gave up 11 bases; unmatched junction bases: 9. The CDR3 runs to 13 residues.

The gene calls are TRBV18 and TRBJ2-1; tentative D call: TRBD2 (6 bases). This CDR3 contains 17 residues. From germline, CDR1 is KGHSH and CDR2 LQKENI. V lost 1 base and J 6 bases, leaving 19 bases between the germline ends. The CDR3 sequence: CASSPLSQGPGVNEQFF. CDR3 nucleotide sequence: TGTGCCAGCTCACCACTGAGCCAAGGACCGGGGGTCAATGAGCAGTTCTTC.

The chain links TRBV20-1 to TRBJ2-3; no firm D call. The V end lost 0 bases, the J end lost 2 bases, and 15 bases lay between the germline ends. CDR3 length: 16 amino acids. CDR1 is DFQATT, CDR2 SNEGSKA, per germline (reference sequence). The DNA for the CDR3 is TGCAGTGCTAGAGATAAGACCGTAGCAATCACAGATACGCAGTATTTT. It translates to CSARDKTVAITDTQYF.

Regarding this clonotype: The germline gene is not matched at one end of the junction; a read error may be the cause. This chain joins TRBV7-2 and TRBJ2-2; weak D call: TRBD2 (5 bases). CDR3 length: 16 amino acids. Looked up from germline, CDR1 is SGHTA and CDR2 is FQGNSA. In nucleotides, the CDR3 is TGTGCCAGCAGCTTAGCACGGCCCCCGAACACCGGGGAGCGGTTTTTT. This translates into CASSLARPPNTGERFF.

The J gene is TRBJ1-2, the V gene TRBV2; perhaps TRBD1 as D (5 bases). The V and J ends lost 6 bases and 6 bases respectively, with 11 bases between them. The germline CDR1 and CDR2 sequences are SNHLY and FYNNEI. This CDR3 comprises 12 residues. As DNA, the CDR3 is TGTGCCAGCAGATACGGGGCGAATGGCTACACCTTC. Translation: CASRYGANGYTF.

There are a few counts of this clonotype. The chain combines TRBV5-5 with TRBJ2-3; D ambiguous. CDR1 SGHKS and CDR2 YYEKEE come from the germline V gene (reference sequence). This CDR3 comprises 14 residues. Trimming cost V 2 bases and J 4 bases, with 11 bases left between them. DNA for the CDR3: TGTGCCAGCAGCTTAGGTCCCAATCCAGATACGCAGTATTTT. The encoded protein is CASSLGPNPDTQYF.

This chain links TRBV28 with TRBJ1-4, with 8 bases lining up with TRBD1. The CDR3 is 15 residues long. V trimming: 4 bases; J trimming: 7 bases; junction bases outside the gene matches: 8. Germline V gives CDR1 MDHEN, CDR2 SYDVKM. The CDR3 DNA reads as TGTGCCAGCAGTTCTTCCGGGACAGGCGGTGAAAAACTGTTTTTT. Translating it yields CASSSSGTGGEKLFF.

This clonotype was recorded only once. The V and J genes are TRBV5-1 and TRBJ2-5; a weak D match, TRBD1 (6 bases). Germline assignment: CDR1 SGHRS and CDR2 YFSETQ. The CDR3 length is 16 residues. With 3 bases removed from V and 11 bases from J, the gap between germline ends came to 26 bases. The CDR3 DNA is TGCGCCAGCAGCTCCAGCCCCCTCGTGAGGGACAATGAGCAGTACTTC. This translates into CASSSSPLVRDNEQYF. Based on the CDR3 plus reference TRBV5-1 and TRBJ2-5, the full variable domain is KAGVTQTPRYLIKTRGQQVTLSCSPISGHRSVSWYQQTPGQGLQFLFEYFSETQRNKGNFPGRFSGRQFSNSRSEMNVSTLELGDSALYLCASSSSPLVRDNEQYFGPGTRLLVL.

CDR3 in amino acids: CASSLTHRGYEQYF. In DNA form, the CDR3 reads TGTGCCAGCAGTTTGACCCACAGGGGCTACGAGCAGTACTTC. The J gene is TRBJ2-7, the V gene TRBV12-3 or TRBV12-4; 7 bases align to TRBD1. V shed 3 bases, J shed 3 bases, and the junction held 5 bases outside the gene matches. The CDR3 covers 14 residues.

Note on this clonotype: A junction boundary mismatches the germline segment, possibly from a read error. The chain combines TRBV3-1 with TRBJ2-6; D gene uncertain. The CDR3 runs 12 residues. From germline, CDR1 is LGHDT and CDR2 YNNKEL (reference sequence). CDR3 region: CASGQGRSALTF. For the CDR3, the DNA is TGTGCCAGCGGCCAAGGTCGGAGTGCCCTGACTTTC. Drawing the rest from reference TRBV3-1 and TRBJ2-6, the complete variable domain is DTAVSQTPKYLVTQMGNDKSIKCEQNLGHDTMYWYKQDSKKFLKIMFSYNNKELIINETVPNRFSPKSPDKAHLNLHINSLELGDSAVYFCASGQGRSALTFGAGSRLTVL.

The chain employs TRBV24-1 and TRBJ2-1, with 10 bases aligning to TRBD1. Per the germline V gene, CDR1 is KGHDR and CDR2 is SFDVKD. The V segment lost 4 bases and the J segment 5 bases; nucleotides outside the gene matches: 7. The CDR3 consists of 16 residues. The CDR3 DNA follows: TGTGCCACCAGTGAACGGACAGGGGGAAAACACAATGAGCAGTTCTTC. This sequence encodes CATSERTGGKHNEQFF.

This chain joins TRBV4-1 and TRBJ1-5; D is ambiguous. The CDR3 contains 17 residues. Germline CDR1 reads MGHRA; CDR2 reads YSYEKL. Trimming shortened V by 2 bases and J by 4 bases, and 18 bases separated the two germline ends. In DNA, the CDR3 is TGCGCCAGCAGCCAACTTTTTAGTAAAAGGGAAAATCAGCCCCAGCATTTT. The encoded protein is CASSQLFSKRENQPQHF.

V usage is TRBV7-2 and J usage is TRBJ2-3; 7 nucleotides agree with TRBD1. The CDR3 contains 16 residues. Germline trimming cut 3 bases from V and 6 bases from J; bases unmatched to any gene: 12. Per germline, CDR1 SGHTA and CDR2 FQGNSA. Here the CDR3 DNA reads TGTGCCAGCAGCTTGACAAATAGACAGGGTGGGGATACGCAGTATTTT. Protein sequence: CASSLTNRQGGDTQYF.

This clonotype was found a few times. This chain joins TRBV28 and TRBJ1-2; TRBD1 matches at 8 bases. Germline V lookup: CDR1 MDHEN, CDR2 SYDVKM. The CDR3 contains 13 residues. V lost 6 bases, J lost 6 bases, and 6 bases stayed unmatched. Written as DNA, the CDR3 is TGTGCCAGCAGCACAGGGGGGGACCATGGCTACACCTTC. Residues: CASSTGGDHGYTF.

Worth noting for this clonotype: A much larger clone sits a single nucleotide away, making a read error possible. The chain has TRBV12-3 or TRBV12-4 and TRBJ2-1, with D tentatively TRBD2 (5 bases). Between the trimmed V and J ends, which lost 5 bases and 4 bases, there was a span of 12 bases. The CDR3 loop spans 14 amino acids. CDR3 loop: CASSRGLAYNEQFF. CDR3 coding DNA: TGTGCCAGCAGTCGCGGGCTCGCATACAATGAGCAGTTCTTC.

The V call is TRBV7-9, the J call TRBJ2-1; 11 bases are shared with TRBD2. The length of the CDR3 is 16 residues. V shed 7 bases and J 10 bases; nucleotides not matched to a gene: 15. Germline values: CDR1 SEHNR, CDR2 FQNEAQ (reference sequence). CDR3 loop: CASNSPLLAGDGEQFF. The DNA of the CDR3 is TGTGCCAGCAACTCCCCTCTACTAGCGGGAGACGGCGAGCAGTTCTTC.

The chain carries TRBV5-1 and TRBJ1-5; 8 nucleotides align to TRBD1. CDR3 length equals 15 residues. Trimming took 0 bases from V and 5 from J; bases not matched to a gene: 4. CDR1 is SGHRS, CDR2 YFSETQ, per germline. CDR3 DNA sequence: TGCGCCAGCAGCTTGGGATCAGGGGGCTATCAGCCCCAGCATTTT. Translation gives CASSLGSGGYQPQHF.

There are a few counts of this clonotype. The CDR3 here is CSAKPPGLAEETQYF. The CDR3 DNA sequence: TGCAGTGCTAAACCGCCGGGACTAGCGGAAGAGACCCAGTACTTC. This rearrangement joins TRBV20-1 to TRBJ2-5; the match to TRBD2 covers 11 bases. This CDR3 comprises 15 residues. J gave up 3 bases and V 4 bases, and 7 bases lay outside the gene matches. Germline CDR1 reads DFQATT; CDR2 reads SNEGSKA (reference sequence).

The chain couples TRBV10-2 to TRBJ1-5; 8 bases are shared with TRBD1. Germline assignment: CDR1 WSHSY and CDR2 SAAADI. The V segment lost 8 bases and the J segment 4 bases; nucleotides outside the gene matches: 10. CDR3 length: 15 amino acids. This CDR3 reads CASRQDRALNQPQHF. The CDR3 DNA is TGCGCCAGCCGTCAGGACAGGGCCCTTAATCAGCCCCAGCATTTT.

The chain combines TRBV5-1 with TRBJ2-1; 9 bases are a match to TRBD2. J gave up 9 bases and V 7 bases, and 8 bases lay outside the gene matches. This CDR3 is built from 13 residues. Germline lookup yields CDR1 SGHRS and CDR2 YFSETQ. The CDR3 protein is CASGKTSGSEQFF. The CDR3 bases are TGCGCCAGCGGCAAGACTAGCGGTAGTGAGCAGTTCTTC.

CDR3 protein: CASKGRMGQGAEKLFF. The CDR3 DNA follows: TGTGCCAGCAAAGGGCGGATGGGACAGGGGGCTGAAAAACTGTTTTTT. The rearrangement joins TRBV12-3 or TRBV12-4 to TRBJ1-4, with TRBD1 matching over 12 bases. The CDR3 is 16 residues long. V lost 7 bases, J lost 7 bases, and 10 bases stayed unmatched.

The J gene is TRBJ2-7, the V gene TRBV6-6, with 7 bases lining up with TRBD2. CDR1 is MNHNY, CDR2 SVGAGI, per germline (reference sequence). V lost 4 bases, J lost 3 bases, and 12 bases stayed unmatched. This CDR3 is built from 16 residues. CDR3 residues: CASSSRRGTAFYEQYF. The CDR3 DNA sequence: TGTGCCAGCAGTTCCAGGCGGGGGACCGCTTTCTACGAGCAGTACTTC.

This clonotype has just a few counts. V and J are TRBV12-3 or TRBV12-4 and TRBJ2-1; 7 bases agree with TRBD2. With 4 bases clipped from V and 8 bases from J, the junction kept 8 bases outside the gene matches. The CDR3 totals 14 residues. CDR3 sequence: CASSWGGGRDEQFF. The DNA of the CDR3 is TGTGCCAGCAGTTGGGGCGGGGGACGCGATGAGCAGTTCTTC.

The chain is built from TRBV28 and TRBJ2-5, with TRBD1 matching over 10 bases. Germline CDR1 reads MDHEN; CDR2 reads SYDVKM. The J segment lost 2 bases and the V segment lost 10 bases, leaving 4 bases of the junction unmatched. CDR3 length equals 13 residues. CDR3 sequence reads: CATKGQGQETQYF. DNA for the CDR3: TGTGCCACCAAGGGACAGGGGCAAGAGACCCAGTACTTC.

The CDR3 here is CSVARTGGEVTF. DNA for the CDR3: TGCAGCGTTGCTCGGACAGGGGGCGAGGTTACCTTC. The chain uses TRBV29-1 and TRBJ1-2; 11 positions agree with TRBD1. This CDR3 is built from 12 residues. After removal of 4 bases from V and 14 bases from J, the junction contained 9 bases not matched to a gene. The germline V gene has CDR1 SQVTM and CDR2 ANQGSEA.

As regards this clonotype: Sequence at one end of the junction differs from germline and may be a read error. The CDR3 DNA follows: TGTGCCTGCAGCCAGCGAGCGGGAGGGCCTACCAATGAGCAGTTCTTC. Its translation: CACSQRAGGPTNEQFF. The chain recombines TRBV7-6 with TRBJ2-1; 10 bases map to TRBD2. The germline V gene has CDR1 SGHVS and CDR2 FNYEAQ. This CDR3 region has 16 residues.